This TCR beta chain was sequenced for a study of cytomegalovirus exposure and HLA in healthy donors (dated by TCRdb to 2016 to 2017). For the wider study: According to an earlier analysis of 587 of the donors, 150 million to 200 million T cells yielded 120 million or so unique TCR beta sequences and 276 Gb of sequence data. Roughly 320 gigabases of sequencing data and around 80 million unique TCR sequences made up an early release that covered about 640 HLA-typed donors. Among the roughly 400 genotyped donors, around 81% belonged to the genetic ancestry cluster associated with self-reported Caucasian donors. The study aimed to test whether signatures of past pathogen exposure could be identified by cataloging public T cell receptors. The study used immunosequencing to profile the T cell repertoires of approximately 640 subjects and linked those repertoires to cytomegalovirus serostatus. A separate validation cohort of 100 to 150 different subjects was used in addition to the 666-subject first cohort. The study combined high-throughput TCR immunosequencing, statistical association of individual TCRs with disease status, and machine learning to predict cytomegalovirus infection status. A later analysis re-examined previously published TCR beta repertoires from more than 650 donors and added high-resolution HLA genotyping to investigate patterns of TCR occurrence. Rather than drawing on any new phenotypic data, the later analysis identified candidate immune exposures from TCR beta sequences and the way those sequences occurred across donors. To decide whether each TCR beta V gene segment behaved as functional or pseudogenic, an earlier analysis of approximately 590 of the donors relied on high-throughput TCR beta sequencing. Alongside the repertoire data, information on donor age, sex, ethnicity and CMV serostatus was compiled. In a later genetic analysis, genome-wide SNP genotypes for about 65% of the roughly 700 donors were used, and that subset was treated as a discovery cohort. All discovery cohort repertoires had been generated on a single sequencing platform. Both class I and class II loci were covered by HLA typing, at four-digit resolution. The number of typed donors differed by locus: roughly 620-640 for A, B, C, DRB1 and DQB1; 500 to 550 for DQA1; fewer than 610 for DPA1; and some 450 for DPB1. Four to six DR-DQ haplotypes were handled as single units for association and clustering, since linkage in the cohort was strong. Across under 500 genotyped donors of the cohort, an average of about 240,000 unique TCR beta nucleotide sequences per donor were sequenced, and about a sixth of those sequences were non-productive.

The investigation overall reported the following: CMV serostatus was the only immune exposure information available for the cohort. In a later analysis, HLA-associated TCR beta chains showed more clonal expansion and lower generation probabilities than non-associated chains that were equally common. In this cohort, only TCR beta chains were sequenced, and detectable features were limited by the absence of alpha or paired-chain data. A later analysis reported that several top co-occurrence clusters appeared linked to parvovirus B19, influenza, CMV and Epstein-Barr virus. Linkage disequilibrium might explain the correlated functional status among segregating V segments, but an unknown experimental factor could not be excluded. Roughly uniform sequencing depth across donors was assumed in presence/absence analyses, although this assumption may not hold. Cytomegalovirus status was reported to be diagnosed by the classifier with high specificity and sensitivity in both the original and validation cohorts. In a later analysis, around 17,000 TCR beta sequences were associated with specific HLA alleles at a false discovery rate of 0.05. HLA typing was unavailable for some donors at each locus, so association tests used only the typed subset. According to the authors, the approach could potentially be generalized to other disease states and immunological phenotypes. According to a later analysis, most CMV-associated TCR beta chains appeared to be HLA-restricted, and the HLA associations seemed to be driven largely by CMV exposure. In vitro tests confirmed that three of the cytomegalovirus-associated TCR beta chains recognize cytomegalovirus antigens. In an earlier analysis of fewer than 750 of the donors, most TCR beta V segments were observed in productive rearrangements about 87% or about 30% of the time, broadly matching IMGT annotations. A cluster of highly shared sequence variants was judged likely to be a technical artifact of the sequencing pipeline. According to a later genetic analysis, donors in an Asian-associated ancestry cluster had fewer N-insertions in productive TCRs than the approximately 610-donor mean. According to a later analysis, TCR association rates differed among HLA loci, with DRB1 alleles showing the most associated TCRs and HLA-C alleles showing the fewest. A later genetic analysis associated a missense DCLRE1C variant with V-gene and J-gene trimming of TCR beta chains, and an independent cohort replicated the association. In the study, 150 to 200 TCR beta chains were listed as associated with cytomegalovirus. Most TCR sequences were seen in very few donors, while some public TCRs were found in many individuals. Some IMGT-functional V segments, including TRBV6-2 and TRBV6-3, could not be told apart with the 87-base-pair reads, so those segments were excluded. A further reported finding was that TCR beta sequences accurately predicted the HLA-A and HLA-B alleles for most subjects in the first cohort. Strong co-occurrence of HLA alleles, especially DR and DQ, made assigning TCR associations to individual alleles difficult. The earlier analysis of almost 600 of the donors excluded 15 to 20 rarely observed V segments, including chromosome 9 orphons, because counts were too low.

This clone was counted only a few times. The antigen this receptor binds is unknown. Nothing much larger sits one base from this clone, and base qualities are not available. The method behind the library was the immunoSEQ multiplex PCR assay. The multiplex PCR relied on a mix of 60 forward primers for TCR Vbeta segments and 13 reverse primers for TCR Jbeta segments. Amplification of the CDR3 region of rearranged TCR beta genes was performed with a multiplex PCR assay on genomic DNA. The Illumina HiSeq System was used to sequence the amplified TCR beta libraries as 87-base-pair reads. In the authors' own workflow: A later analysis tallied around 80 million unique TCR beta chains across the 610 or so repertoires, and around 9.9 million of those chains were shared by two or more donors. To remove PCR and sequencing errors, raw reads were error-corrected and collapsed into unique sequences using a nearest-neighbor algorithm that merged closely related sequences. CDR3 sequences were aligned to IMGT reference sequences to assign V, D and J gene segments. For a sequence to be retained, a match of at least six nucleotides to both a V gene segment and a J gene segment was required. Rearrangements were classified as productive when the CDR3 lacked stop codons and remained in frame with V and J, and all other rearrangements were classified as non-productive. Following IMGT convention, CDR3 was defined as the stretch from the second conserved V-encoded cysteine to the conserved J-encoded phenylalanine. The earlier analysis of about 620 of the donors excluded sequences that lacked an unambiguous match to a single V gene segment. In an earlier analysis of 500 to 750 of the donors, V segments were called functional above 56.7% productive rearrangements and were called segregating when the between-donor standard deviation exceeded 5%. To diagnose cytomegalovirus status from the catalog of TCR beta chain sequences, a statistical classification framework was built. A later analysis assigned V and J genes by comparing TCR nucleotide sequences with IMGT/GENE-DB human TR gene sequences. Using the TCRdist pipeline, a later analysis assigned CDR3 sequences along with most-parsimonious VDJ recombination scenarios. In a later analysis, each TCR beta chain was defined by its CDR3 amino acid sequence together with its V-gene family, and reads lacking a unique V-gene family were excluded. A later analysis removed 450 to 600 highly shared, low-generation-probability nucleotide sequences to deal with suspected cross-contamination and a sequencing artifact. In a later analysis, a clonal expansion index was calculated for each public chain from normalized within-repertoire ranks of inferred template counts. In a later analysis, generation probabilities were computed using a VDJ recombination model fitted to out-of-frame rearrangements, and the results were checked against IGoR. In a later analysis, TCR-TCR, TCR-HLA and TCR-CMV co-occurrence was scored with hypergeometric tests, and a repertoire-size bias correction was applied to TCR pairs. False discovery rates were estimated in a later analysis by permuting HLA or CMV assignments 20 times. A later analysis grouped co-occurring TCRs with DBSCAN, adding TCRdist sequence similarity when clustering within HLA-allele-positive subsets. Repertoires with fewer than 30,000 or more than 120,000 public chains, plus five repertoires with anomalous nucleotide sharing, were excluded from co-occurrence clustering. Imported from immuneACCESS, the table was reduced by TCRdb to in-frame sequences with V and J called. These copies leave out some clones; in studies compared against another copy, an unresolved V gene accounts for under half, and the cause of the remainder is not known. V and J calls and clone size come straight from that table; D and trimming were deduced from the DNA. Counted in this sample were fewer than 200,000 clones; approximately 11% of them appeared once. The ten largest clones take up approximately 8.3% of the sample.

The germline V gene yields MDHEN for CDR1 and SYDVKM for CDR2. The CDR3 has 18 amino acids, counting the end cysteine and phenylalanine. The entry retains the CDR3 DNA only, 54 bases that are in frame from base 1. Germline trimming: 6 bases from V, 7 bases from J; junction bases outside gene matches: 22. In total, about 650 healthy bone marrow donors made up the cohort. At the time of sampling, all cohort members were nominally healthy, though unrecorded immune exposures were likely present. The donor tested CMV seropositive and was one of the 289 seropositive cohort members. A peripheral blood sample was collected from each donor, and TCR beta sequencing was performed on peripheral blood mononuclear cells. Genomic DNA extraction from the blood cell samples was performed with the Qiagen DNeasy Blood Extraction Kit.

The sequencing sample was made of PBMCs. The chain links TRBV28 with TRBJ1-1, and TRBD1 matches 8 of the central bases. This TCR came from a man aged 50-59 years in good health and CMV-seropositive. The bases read TGTGCCAGCAGAAAACAGAGGGCAGGGGGCCCGAGTGATGGTGAAGCTTTCTTT. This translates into CASRKQRAGGPSDGEAFF.